Each of the 27 T cell receptor beta chains below was sequenced from the same sample in a study of Graves' ophthalmopathy and Graves' hyperthyroidism. RNA served as the template for amplifying TCR beta CDR3 regions. The authors performed first-round RT-PCR with HTBI primers and then a second-round multiplex PCR. Each CDR3 protein gets one entry after TCRdb re-called the multiplex PCR reads with MiXCR. The profile shows around 1.1 million distinct CDR3 sequences, about 40% of them singletons. Sequenced material: peripheral blood or thyroid tissue (not recorded which). The source of these receptors is an adult man with Graves' hyperthyroidism.

About this clonotype itself: Given a much more abundant clone one base away, this may be a read error. This sequence joins TRBV20-1 and TRBJ1-3; D may be TRBD1 (6 bases). Deletions cut 3 bases from V and 0 bases from J, with 15 bases between. Germline V lookup: CDR1 DFQATT, CDR2 SNEGSKA (reference sequence). This CDR3 comprises 16 residues. The CDR3 loop is CSASQGLGLSGNTIYF. The DNA for the CDR3 is TGCAGTGCTAGCCAGGGGCTAGGACTCTCTGGAAACACCATATATTTT.

The chain uses TRBV14 and TRBJ1-1; 9 nucleotides match TRBD1. The V gene's germline CDR1 is SGHDN and CDR2 FVKESK. There are 16 residues in the CDR3. Germline trimming cut 1 base from V and 8 bases from J; bases unmatched to any gene: 11. CDR3 protein: CASSQVGQGRKREAFF. In DNA form, the CDR3 reads TGTGCCAGCAGCCAAGTCGGACAGGGGAGAAAGAGGGAAGCTTTCTTT.

This clonotype was detected ten times or more. The chain recombines TRBV24-1 with TRBJ2-5; maybe TRBD2 (5 bases). CDR1 is KGHDR, CDR2 SFDVKD, per germline. V was cut by 3 bases and J by 2 bases, with 9 bases left in between. The CDR3 is made up of 14 amino acids. The CDR3 DNA reads TGTGCCACCAGTGATCTACTAGATCAAGAGACCCAGTACTTC. It translates to CATSDLLDQETQYF.

This clonotype was seen at least ten times. The V gene is TRBV19, the J gene TRBJ1-6; 9 nucleotides align to TRBD1. The CDR3 has 15 amino acids. Germline V gene lookup returns CDR1 LNHDA and CDR2 SQIVND (reference sequence). The ends lost 7 bases at V and 9 bases at J; junction bases unmatched: 10. CDR3 sequence reads: CASNKDRGYPSPLHF. The DNA for the CDR3 is TGTGCCAGTAACAAGGACAGGGGATACCCTTCACCCCTCCACTTT.

The chain combines TRBV20-1 with TRBJ1-1; 10 bases fit TRBD1. V gave up 7 bases and J gave up 0 bases; unmatched junction bases: 5. Germline V CDR1 and CDR2: DFQATT, SNEGSKA (reference sequence). The CDR3 sequence is 14 residues long. CDR3 amino acids: CSVSGTGVNTEAFF. CDR3 DNA: TGCAGTGTTTCCGGGACAGGGGTGAACACTGAAGCTTTCTTT.

To note about this clonotype: Given a much more abundant clone one base away, this may be a read error. J is TRBJ2-7 and V is TRBV20-1; 12 nucleotides line up with TRBD2. V trimming: 7 bases; J trimming: 2 bases; junction bases outside the gene matches: 6. The CDR3 sequence is 14 residues long. Germline assignment: CDR1 DFQATT and CDR2 SNEGSKA (reference sequence). CDR3 coding DNA: TGCAGTGTTATGACTAGCGGGAGTCCCTACGAGCAGTACTTC. Amino acids: CSVMTSGSPYEQYF.

CDR3 region: CASSYLSGTPLEQYF. The CDR3 DNA reads TGTGCCAGCAGTTACTTATCCGGGACTCCCCTTGAGCAGTACTTC. This chain links TRBV6-6 with TRBJ2-7, with D possibly TRBD2 on 6 matching bases. The V gene's germline CDR1 is MNHNY and CDR2 SVGAGI (reference sequence). Trimming cost V 1 base and J 7 bases, with 17 bases left between them. This CDR3 is 15 amino acids long.

The chain carries TRBV9 and TRBJ2-5, with 9 bases lining up with TRBD1. Germline-derived CDR1 and CDR2 are SGDLS and YYNGEE. V gave up 0 bases and J gave up 4 bases; unmatched junction bases: 16. The CDR3 is 19 residues long. CDR3 region: CASSVAPGTGNFLGETQYF. DNA for the CDR3: TGTGCCAGCAGCGTAGCCCCCGGGACAGGGAATTTTCTCGGAGAGACCCAGTACTTC.

This clonotype was detected many times. The gene calls are TRBV24-1 and TRBJ1-2, with TRBD1 matching over 7 bases. J gave up 3 bases and V 4 bases, and 7 bases lay outside the gene matches. Germline CDR1 is KGHDR and CDR2 is SFDVKD. The CDR3 length is 15 residues. The CDR3 protein is CATSDTDRDDYGYTF. CDR3 DNA sequence: TGTGCCACCAGTGACACCGACAGGGATGACTATGGCTACACCTTC.

This clonotype occurred many times. The rearrangement links TRBV9 to TRBJ1-1; 8 positions match TRBD1. The germline V gene encodes CDR1 SGDLS and CDR2 YYNGEE. The CDR3 extends over 14 amino acids. With 4 bases clipped from V and 10 bases from J, the junction kept 12 bases outside the gene matches. In nucleotides, the CDR3 is TGTGCCAGCAGCCCACCTGGACAGGGAGAGGTAGCTTTCTTT. Its translation is CASSPPGQGEVAFF.

CDR3 protein: CASSPGTGIYPLTNTEAFF. CDR3 coding DNA: TGCGCCAGCAGCCCCGGGACAGGGATCTATCCCCTTACGAACACTGAAGCTTTCTTT. The chain joins TRBV5-1 to TRBJ1-1; TRBD1 aligns across 9 bases. Germline CDR1 and CDR2: SGHRS and YFSETQ. Trimming removed 4 bases from V and 1 base from J; junction bases left unmatched: 17. The CDR3 sequence is 19 residues long.

This clonotype appeared a few times. The chain employs TRBV20-1 and TRBJ1-1; 8 nucleotides line up with TRBD1. J was trimmed by 0 bases and V by 0 bases; bases with no gene match: 6. The length of the CDR3 is 16 residues. CDR1 is DFQATT, CDR2 SNEGSKA, per germline (reference sequence). The CDR3 spells CSARDDRGDMNTEAFF. CDR3 DNA sequence: TGCAGTGCTAGAGATGACAGGGGCGACATGAACACTGAAGCTTTCTTT.

This clonotype came up many times. V usage is TRBV29-1 and J usage is TRBJ2-7; D is undetermined. The CDR3 runs 12 residues. V shed 2 bases and J shed 6 bases, with 11 bases lying between them. Looked up from germline, CDR1 is SQVTM and CDR2 is ANQGSEA. The CDR3 spells CSVERYSGEQYF. The CDR3 DNA reads as TGCAGCGTTGAACGGTACAGTGGCGAGCAGTACTTC.

The rearrangement uses TRBV29-1 and TRBJ2-1, with D perhaps matching TRBD1 (6 bases). This CDR3 contains 13 residues. CDR1 is SQVTM and CDR2 is ANQGSEA in the germline V gene. V gave up 6 bases and J gave up 4 bases, with 13 bases separating them. Here the CDR3 DNA reads TGCAGCGTAACAGGGACCAAGTACAATGAGCAGTTCTTC. Its translation is CSVTGTKYNEQFF.

This clonotype was observed a handful of times. The chain joins TRBV29-1 to TRBJ1-4; D remains unclear. The CDR3 sequence is 12 residues long. Germline V gives CDR1 SQVTM, CDR2 ANQGSEA. V dropped 3 bases and J dropped 4 bases, with 6 bases sitting between them. CDR3 loop: CSVDPGNEKLFF. CDR3 nucleotide sequence: TGCAGCGTTGACCCCGGTAATGAAAAACTGTTTTTT.

The rearrangement joins TRBV29-1 to TRBJ1-2; possible D gene TRBD1, 6 bases. Germline CDR1 and CDR2: SQVTM and ANQGSEA. Trimming shortened V by 6 bases and J by 2 bases, and 19 bases separated the two germline ends. This CDR3 region has 15 residues. The CDR3 nucleotides are TGCAGCGTGCAAGCGGGTGAGGGACAAAACTATGGCTACACCTTC. This codes for CSVQAGEGQNYGYTF.

This clonotype was seen at least ten times. The chain uses TRBV29-1 and TRBJ2-7; the D gene is possibly TRBD2 (5 bases). This CDR3 has 13 residues. V lost 6 bases and J 6 bases, leaving 18 bases between the germline ends. Germline CDR1 reads SQVTM; CDR2 reads ANQGSEA. The CDR3: CSVKSGRSSEQYF. In nucleotides, the CDR3 is TGCAGCGTCAAAAGTGGGAGATCCAGCGAGCAGTACTTC.

This clonotype was observed at least ten times. CDR3 loop: CSVRGRGDAYEQYF. DNA for the CDR3: TGCAGCGTTCGCGGGAGGGGGGACGCCTACGAGCAGTACTTC. The chain is built from TRBV29-1 and TRBJ2-7, with 9 nucleotides matching TRBD2. The CDR3 totals 14 residues. CDR1 and CDR2 from the germline V gene are SQVTM and ANQGSEA. The ends lost 5 bases at V and 2 bases at J; junction bases unmatched: 7.

This clonotype was counted only a few times. J is TRBJ2-6 and V is TRBV10-3; TRBD1 agrees at 7 bases. The CDR3 sequence is 14 residues long. Germline V gene data show CDR1 as ENHRY and CDR2 as SYGVKD. Trimming removed 4 bases from V and 4 bases from J; junction bases left unmatched: 1. CDR3 nucleotides: TGTGCCATCAGTGGGGGACAGGGGGCCAACGTCCTGACTTTC. It codes for CAISGGQGANVLTF.

The gene calls are TRBV7-3 and TRBJ2-5; D perhaps matches TRBD2 (5 bases). In germline, CDR1 is SGHTA, CDR2 FQGTGA. Trimming removed 2 bases from V and 6 bases from J, with 13 bases in between. The CDR3 runs to 14 residues. The CDR3 spells CASSLHSSGKTQYF. In DNA, the CDR3 is TGTGCCAGCAGCTTACACAGCAGCGGAAAGACCCAGTACTTC.

Worth noting for this clonotype: A much more abundant neighbour one base away suggests this may be a read error. The J gene is TRBJ2-5, the V gene TRBV10-3; D is possibly TRBD1 (6 bases). The CDR3 sequence is 13 residues long. The ends were cut back, 6 bases at V and 7 bases at J, with 15 bases in the middle. Germline V gene data show CDR1 as ENHRY and CDR2 as SYGVKD. This CDR3 reads CAIRQGPEGTQYF. DNA for the CDR3: TGTGCCATCAGACAGGGACCAGAAGGGACCCAGTACTTC.

This chain joins TRBV12-3 or TRBV12-4 and TRBJ1-2; no definite D call. V gave up 5 bases and J gave up 3 bases, with 13 bases separating them. The CDR3 runs 14 residues. CDR3 nucleotides: TGTGCCAGCAGTGAACCGGCAGGAGACTATGGCTACACCTTC. It yields the protein CASSEPAGDYGYTF.

This clonotype was counted many times. This chain uses TRBV19 with TRBJ1-5; tentative D call: TRBD1 (6 bases). CDR3 length equals 12 residues. Trimming cost V 8 bases and J 9 bases, with 14 bases left between them. Germline V gives CDR1 LNHDA, CDR2 SQIVND (reference sequence). This chain's CDR3 is CASRQGGTPQHF. CDR3 DNA sequence: TGTGCCAGTCGCCAAGGGGGGACGCCCCAGCATTTT.

At least ten counts were recorded for this clonotype. The V and J genes are TRBV20-1 and TRBJ2-7; D may be TRBD1 (6 bases). Germline CDR1 reads DFQATT; CDR2 reads SNEGSKA (reference sequence). Trimming pared 3 bases from V and 2 bases from J, leaving 11 bases between. CDR3 length: 13 residues. The CDR3: CSARTGAAYEQYF. The CDR3 DNA is TGCAGTGCTAGGACAGGTGCCGCCTACGAGCAGTACTTC.

This clonotype was observed a handful of times. The V gene is TRBV5-1, the J gene TRBJ2-2; D is uncertain. Deletions cut 0 bases from V and 5 bases from J, with 8 bases between. The CDR3 runs to 14 residues. Germline V gives CDR1 SGHRS, CDR2 YFSETQ. CDR3 sequence (DNA): TGCGCCAGCAGCTTGGAGTGGTCAACCGGGGAGCTGTTTTTT. Its protein is CASSLEWSTGELFF.

With respect to this clonotype: One end of the junction is discordant with germline, which a read error may explain. The chain employs TRBV13 and TRBJ2-2; D is uncertain. CDR1 PRHDT and CDR2 FYEKMQ come from the germline V gene (reference sequence). This CDR3 region has 15 residues. This CDR3 reads CASSLRYPNTGELFF. In nucleotides, the CDR3 is TGTGCCAGCAGCTTGAGATACCCGAACACTGGGGAGCTGTTTTTT.

This clonotype was seen repeatedly, ten times or more. V and J are TRBV11-2 and TRBJ2-7, with unresolved D. CDR1 is SGHAT and CDR2 is FQNNGV in the germline V gene. Trimming took 7 bases from V and 5 from J, leaving 12 bases between them. CDR3 size: 12 residues. The chain's CDR3 is CASTYSPNEQYF. In DNA form, the CDR3 reads TGTGCCAGCACCTACTCCCCTAACGAGCAGTACTTC.